This TCR beta chain was identified during a study of beta chain features in type 1 diabetes listed by TCRdb under 2018. Describing the broader study: Patients and healthy donors did not differ in mean age, gender distribution, total cell number or subset yield. Across all samples, around 100 million sorted cells were examined, and cell number per subset correlated strongly with RNA yield. In the study, TCRB repertoires of sorted circulating CD4+ T cell subsets from recently diagnosed type 1 diabetes patients were compared with those of matched healthy donors. Regulatory and stem cell-like memory subsets were isolated from only 8 patients and roughly eight healthy donors, whereas naive and central memory subsets came from all 28 donors. On the study overall, not on this receptor specifically: PCR might favor shorter templates, but patient and control samples were amplified and corrected together, so any skew would affect both groups equally. Because cDNA rather than genomic DNA was sequenced, highly expressing activated cells could have been over-represented, although no difference in activation and CD3 levels was found between groups. Naive, central memory and regulatory TCRB repertoires appeared to be more alike among patients than among healthy donors. At VDJ recombination sites, patients with type 1 diabetes made fewer insertions and deleted more nucleotides, a pattern implying thymic rearrangement abnormalities. Type 1 diabetes patients showed a moderate but significant shortening of TCRB CDR3 length in all four CD4+ subsets. Because the HLA sub-analyses included only small numbers of individuals, any influence of HLA type on TCRB rearrangement was left unresolved.

From each donor, a single peripheral blood sample of about 100 mL on average was drawn into heparinised tubes. Naive, central memory, regulatory and stem cell-like memory CD4+ T cells were sorted on a BD FACSAria II using a panel including CD45RO, CCR7, CD25, CD127, CD95 and CD27. Purity was above 95% for every sorted population. PBMCs were isolated immediately by Lymphoprep density gradient centrifugation and stained directly without culture. To minimize batch effects, samples were stained and sorted in pairs, one healthy donor with one patient per experiment. This clone was recorded a few times. There is no known antigen for this receptor. One base away there is no much larger clone; base qualities are not given. The entire isolated RNA was reverse transcribed using the High Capacity cDNA Reverse Transcription Kit, and thus expressed TCRB transcripts were sequenced. Deep immunoSEQ sequencing was performed on naive, central memory and regulatory T cell samples, with an average of about 4 million total reads per sample. After sorted cells were lysed in RLT buffer, RNA was extracted with DNase-treated RNeasy Micro or Mini kits, with the choice depending on cell number. To prevent cross-contamination, each cell subset was processed individually, whereas patient and healthy donor samples were processed jointly. The immunoSEQ multiplex PCR was used to amplify TCRB sequences from cDNA, yielding 87-bp fragments that span the CDR3 region. Sequencing of the amplicons was performed on the Illumina HiSeq platform. Turning to the authors' computational methods: Synthetic template baselines were used to correct PCR bias computationally, reads within Hamming distance 2 were collapsed, and singletons that could not be merged were discarded. By aligning reads against IMGT, V, D and J genes, CDR3 length, and insertions or deletions at six rearrangement sites were assigned. Clonotype counts were normalized to sorted cell number within each subset before computing true diversity and Gini coefficients with the tcR R package. Repertoire sharing was quantified using the overlap coefficient calculated on TCRB nucleotide sequences. Out-of-frame TCRB sequences from naive cells were analyzed to stand in for the pre-selection repertoire. Held by TCRdb, this immuneACCESS table contains in-frame sequences only and omits some clones. Under half of the omission traces to an unresolved V gene where checked; the cause of the rest is unknown. D and trimming come from the DNA, and the V and J calls and clone size come from that table. The sample table lists some 900,000 clones, around a sixth of them with a count of one. About 0.02% of the sample belongs to the ten largest clones.

Spanning cysteine to phenylalanine, the CDR3 consists of 13 amino acids. The entry retains the CDR3 DNA only, 39 bases that are in frame from base 1. Sequences SGHDT (CDR1) and YYEEEE (CDR2) are obtained from the germline V gene. Trimming removed 5 bases from V and 2 bases from J, leaving 11 bases between the germline ends. The V and J segments used are TRBV5-6 and TRBJ2-7; TRBD2 might be the D gene, on 5 matching bases. Sequenced material: naive CD4+ T cells from blood. Reading the label with the study, this specimen's cell subset or site is: true naive CD4+ T cells. The TCR comes from a woman aged 18-30 years in good health. The DNA reads TGTGCCAGCAGACCCCCGGGGACCTACGAGCAGTACTTC. It codes for CASRPPGTYEQYF. Supplemented by the reference TRBV5-6 and TRBJ2-7 proteins around the CDR3, the complete variable domain is DAGVTQSPTHLIKTRGQQVTLRCSPKSGHDTVSWYQQALGQGPQFIFQYYEEEERQRGNFPDRFSGHQFPNYSSELNVNALLLGDSALYLCASRPPGTYEQYFGPGTRLTVT.